What follows are 7 T cell receptor beta chains derived from one specimen sequenced in a study of molecular identifiers for immune sequencing clone quantification. Each CDR3 protein gets one entry after TCRdb re-called the PCR reads with MiXCR. Among about 320,000 distinct CDR3 sequences, 20% to 25% were seen once, and the ten largest hold 0.81%. The sample taken for sequencing was naive CD8+ T cells from blood, with Jurkat cell RNA spiked in. The subset denotes: FACS-sorted CD8+CD4-CCR7+CD45RA+ naive T cells. The origin of the receptors is a human donor in good health. Some libraries in this study had Jurkat cell RNA spiked in.

At least ten counts were recorded for this clonotype. The J gene is TRBJ2-3, the V gene TRBV10-3; 7 positions match TRBD2. J gave up 10 bases and V 5 bases, and 6 bases lay outside the gene matches. Germline V CDR1 and CDR2: ENHRY, SYGVKD. The CDR3 is 12 amino acids. The CDR3 is CAISPLSGSQYF. CDR3 nucleotides: TGTGCCATCAGTCCCCTTAGCGGGTCGCAGTATTTT.

Turning to this clonotype: Possible read error: a much larger clone is one base away. The rearrangement uses TRBV28 and TRBJ1-2; no clear D. Between the trimmed V and J ends, which lost 5 bases and 3 bases, there was a span of 13 bases. Germline lookup yields CDR1 MDHEN and CDR2 SYDVKM. The CDR3 consists of 14 residues. DNA for the CDR3: TGTGCCAGCAGTGCCGCCACGGGCGACTATGGCTACACCTTC. It encodes CASSAATGDYGYTF.

This clonotype was observed at least ten times. The rearrangement uses TRBV18 and TRBJ1-6; no reliable D call. This CDR3 has 17 residues. The germline V gene encodes CDR1 KGHSH and CDR2 LQKENI. V shed 2 bases and J shed 1 base, with 12 bases lying between them. The CDR3 nucleotides are TGTGCCAGCTCACCAAAGATCGGTGAATCCTATAATTCACCCCTCCACTTT. The encoded protein is CASSPKIGESYNSPLHF.

For this clonotype: Being one base from a much bigger clone, this may be a read error. No conserved phenylalanine or tryptophan is present at the end of the CDR3, so a read error is the likely explanation. The gene calls are TRBV7-8 and TRBJ1-2; 7 nucleotides agree with TRBD1. This CDR3 comprises 16 residues. The germline V gene has CDR1 SGHVS and CDR2 FQNEAQ. With V trimmed by 3 bases and J by 4 bases, 11 bases remained unmatched. CDR3 loop: CASSLYGQERSYGYTL. The CDR3 coding sequence is TGTGCCAGCAGCTTGTACGGACAGGAAAGGAGCTATGGCTACACCCTC.

This clonotype has only a few counts. This chain links TRBV30 with TRBJ1-4; D not certain. The CDR3 is made up of 15 amino acids. Germline CDR1 GTSNPN, CDR2 SVGIG (reference sequence). V dropped 0 bases and J dropped 5 bases, with 13 bases sitting between them. The DNA of the CDR3 is TGTGCCTGGAGTGTACAGACCGCCGAAAATGAAAAACTGTTTTTT. It is translated as CAWSVQTAENEKLFF.

Remarks on this clonotype: One junction end does not reproduce the germline sequence, and a read error may be involved. The rearrangement joins TRBV7-9 to TRBJ2-7; tentative D call: TRBD1 (6 bases). Germline CDR1 SEHNR, CDR2 FQNEAQ (reference sequence). The CDR3 is 13 residues long. DNA for the CDR3: TGTGCCAGCAACTTAGTAGGGGGCTACGAGCAGTACTTC. Translating gives CASNLVGGYEQYF.

This clonotype has at least ten counts. The chain uses TRBV4-3 and TRBJ2-7, with D maybe TRBD2 (6 bases). The CDR3 is 16 amino acids. Trimming took 0 bases from V and 1 from J, leaving 13 bases between them. Germline-derived CDR1 and CDR2 are LGHNA and YSLEER. CDR3 residues: CASSQDFRGTSYEQYF. The CDR3 nucleotides are TGCGCCAGCAGCCAAGATTTCCGGGGGACTTCCTACGAGCAGTACTTC.